A single sample is the source of the 2 T cell receptor beta chains below, sequenced in a study of post-analysis software for immune sequencing data. The study's findings and limits: Compared with controls, patients had more of roughly five TRBV segments, including TRBV5-6, TRBV5-1 and TRBV20-1.

Incorporated into the TCR beta cDNA libraries were unique molecular identifiers, which served to reduce PCR and sequencing biases. From the PCR reads, TCRdb called clonotypes with MiXCR, one entry per CDR3 protein. This sample has approximately 160,000 distinct CDR3 sequences, with over 25% found just once. What these receptors recognize is not known. Sequencing input: blood. The receptors come from a girl between 10 and 17 years old with multiple sclerosis.

The chain's CDR3 is CASSPRRVDTQYF. DNA of the CDR3: TGTGCCAGCTCCCCTCGACGGGTAGATACGCAGTATTTT. V gene TRBV12-3 or TRBV12-4 combines with J gene TRBJ2-3; D unclear. This CDR3 is built from 13 residues. V gave up 8 bases and J gave up 5 bases, with 14 bases separating them.

As regards this clonotype: A single base separates this from a much larger clone, so it may be a read error. The chain is built from TRBV5-1 and TRBJ2-1; 10 positions match TRBD2. V lost 4 bases to trimming and J lost 5 bases; unmatched junction nucleotides: 12. Germline lookup yields CDR1 SGHRS and CDR2 YFSETQ. This CDR3 has 17 residues. CDR3 region: CASSRGPAGGPNNEQFF. DNA of the CDR3: TGCGCCAGCAGCCGGGGACCAGCGGGAGGGCCCAACAATGAGCAGTTCTTC.